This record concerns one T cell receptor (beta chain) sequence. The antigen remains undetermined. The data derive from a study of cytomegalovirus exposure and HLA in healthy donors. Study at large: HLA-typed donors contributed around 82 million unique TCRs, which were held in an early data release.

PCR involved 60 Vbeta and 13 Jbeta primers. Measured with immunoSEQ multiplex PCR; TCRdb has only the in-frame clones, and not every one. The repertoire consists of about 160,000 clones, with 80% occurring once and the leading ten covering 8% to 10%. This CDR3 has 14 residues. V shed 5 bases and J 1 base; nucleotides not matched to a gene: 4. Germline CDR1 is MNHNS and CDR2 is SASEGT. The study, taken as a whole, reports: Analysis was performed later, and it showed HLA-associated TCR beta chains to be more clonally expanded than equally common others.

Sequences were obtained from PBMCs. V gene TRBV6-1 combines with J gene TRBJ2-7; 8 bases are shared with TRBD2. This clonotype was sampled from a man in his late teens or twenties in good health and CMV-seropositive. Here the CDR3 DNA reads TGTGCCAGCAGTCAACTAGCGGAGTCCTACGAGCAGTACTTC. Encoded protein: CASSQLAESYEQYF.